The 29 T cell receptor beta chains given below trace back to one sample, sequenced in a study of blood T cell repertoires in COVID-19. Repertoires were generated with immunoSEQ multiplex PCR, while TCRdb's copy carries only in-frame clones and drops some. The sample has over 80,000 clones, 91% seen once. The specimen was peripheral blood. The source of these receptors is a human donor with active COVID-19. The donor label of this sample is uncertain.

This clone was counted a single time. The chain couples TRBV2 to TRBJ2-1, with TRBD1 matching over 9 bases. CDR3 size: 15 residues. V trimming: 6 bases; J trimming: 0 bases; junction bases outside the gene matches: 3. The germline CDR1 and CDR2 sequences are SNHLY and FYNNEI. As DNA, the CDR3 is TGTGCCAGCAGAGGGACAGGGAGCTCCTACAATGAGCAGTTCTTC. Amino acids: CASRGTGSSYNEQFF.

V gene TRBV19 combines with J gene TRBJ1-1, with TRBD1 matching 8 bases. Germline V gene sequence: CDR1 LNHDA, CDR2 SQIVND (reference sequence). The CDR3 extends over 14 amino acids. V was clipped by 7 bases and J by 8 bases; unmatched bases: 12. The chain's CDR3 is CASTPDRELSEAFF. The CDR3 nucleotides are TGTGCCAGTACCCCGGACAGGGAACTGTCCGAAGCTTTCTTT.

The chain combines TRBV5-5 with TRBJ2-1, with a weak D call TRBD1 (6 bases). CDR3 size: 14 residues. Germline CDR1 is SGHKS and CDR2 is YYEKEE (reference sequence). Trimming cost V 3 bases and J 4 bases, with 11 bases left between them. CDR3: CASSSGTLYNEQFF. The CDR3 DNA sequence: TGTGCCAGCAGCTCCGGGACACTTTACAATGAGCAGTTCTTC.

The chain couples TRBV9 to TRBJ2-3; a possible D gene is TRBD1 (7 bases). The V end lost 0 bases, the J end lost 4 bases, and 12 bases lay between the germline ends. The germline CDR1 and CDR2 sequences are SGDLS and YYNGEE. The length of the CDR3 is 15 residues. This chain's CDR3 is CASSVVSRGADTQYF. CDR3 nucleotides: TGTGCCAGCAGCGTAGTGAGCAGGGGGGCAGATACGCAGTATTTT.

Worth noting for this clone: The junction departs from the called germline gene at one end, perhaps through a read error. The chain recombines TRBV7-7 with TRBJ2-5; D remains unclear. The V gene's germline CDR1 is SSHAT and CDR2 FNYEAQ (reference sequence). The CDR3 consists of 14 residues. Written as DNA, the CDR3 is TGTGCTAGCAGCTTAAATAACTACCAAGAGACCCAGTACTTC. It codes for CASSLNNYQETQYF.

The rearrangement joins TRBV6-1 to TRBJ2-1; 14 bases are a match to TRBD2. Germline V lookup: CDR1 MNHNS, CDR2 SASEGT. The CDR3 length is 19 residues. After removal of 4 bases from V and 9 bases from J, the junction contained 17 bases not matched to a gene. The CDR3 sequence: CASSALTSGGAGVYIEQFF. The CDR3 nucleotides are TGTGCCAGCAGTGCCCTGACTAGCGGGGGGGCCGGGGTTTATATTGAGCAGTTCTTC.

This chain connects TRBV19 to TRBJ2-7; the match to TRBD1 covers 7 bases. V dropped 1 base and J dropped 3; count of bases not matched to a gene: 6. Germline CDR1 reads LNHDA; CDR2 reads SQIVND (reference sequence). The CDR3 is made up of 15 amino acids. This CDR3 is CASSIGTGEIYEQYF. The DNA of the CDR3 is TGTGCCAGTAGTATAGGTACAGGGGAAATCTACGAGCAGTACTTC.

The chain has TRBV20-1 and TRBJ2-1; 8 bases line up with TRBD1. Germline V gene lookup returns CDR1 DFQATT and CDR2 SNEGSKA (reference sequence). This CDR3 is 14 amino acids long. J lost 5 bases, V lost 3 bases, and 6 bases had no gene match. In nucleotides, the CDR3 is TGCAGTGCTAGTCGACAGGGGACGAACAATGAGCAGTTCTTC. Translating gives CSASRQGTNNEQFF.

The rearrangement joins TRBV11-2 to TRBJ2-3; 8 bases align to TRBD2. The germline CDR1 and CDR2 sequences are SGHAT and FQNNGV. The CDR3 runs to 18 residues. V gave up 1 base and J gave up 2 bases; unmatched junction bases: 11. The CDR3 DNA reads as TGTGCCAGCAGCTTAGCTCCCCTACTAGCGGAGTCCACAGATACGCAGTATTTT. It translates to CASSLAPLLAESTDTQYF. The full variable domain, in which reference TRBV11-2 and TRBJ2-3 provide the parts outside the CDR3, is EAGVAQSPRYKIIEKRQSVAFWCNPISGHATLYWYQQILGQGPKLLIQFQNNGVVDDSQLPKDRFSAERLKGVDSTLKIQPAKLEDSAVYLCASSLAPLLAESTDTQYFGPGTRLTVL.

V gene TRBV7-9 combines with J gene TRBJ2-6; 7 bases are shared with TRBD1. Germline CDR1 reads SEHNR; CDR2 reads FQNEAQ (reference sequence). V lost 4 bases to trimming and J lost 2 bases; unmatched junction nucleotides: 11. This CDR3 spans 18 amino acids. The CDR3 DNA reads TGTGCCAGCAGCTCAGGGGGTTCGGTTAGCGCTGGGGCCAACGTCCTGACTTTC. This gives the protein CASSSGGSVSAGANVLTF.

This clone was detected once. The CDR3 is CASSYVSGGAYTGELFF. The CDR3 DNA reads as TGTGCCAGCAGTTACGTAAGCGGGGGGGCCTACACCGGGGAGCTGTTTTTT. J is TRBJ2-2 and V is TRBV6-2 or TRBV6-3; 10 bases line up with TRBD2. This CDR3 has 17 residues. With 2 bases clipped from V and 3 bases from J, the junction kept 6 bases outside the gene matches. Germline lookup yields CDR1 MNHEY and CDR2 SVGEGT.

This clone was seen once. V gene TRBV5-5 combines with J gene TRBJ2-7; TRBD2 is a possible D gene (6 bases). CDR1 SGHKS and CDR2 YYEKEE come from the germline V gene (reference sequence). Trimming left V 1 base short and J 4 bases short, with 12 bases between. The CDR3 extends over 14 amino acids. The CDR3 DNA is TGTGCCAGCAGCTTGTTCACGGGAGAATACGAGCAGTACTTC. Translating gives CASSLFTGEYEQYF.

A note on this clone: At the DNA level, this CDR3 is encoded by other sequences in the same sample as well. The rearrangement joins TRBV4-1 to TRBJ1-1, with 8 bases aligning to TRBD1. The CDR3 runs to 15 residues. J lost 1 base, V lost 4 bases, and 5 bases had no gene match. Per the germline V gene, CDR1 is MGHRA and CDR2 is YSYEKL. CDR3 sequence: CASSRVDRENTEAFF. In nucleotides, the CDR3 is TGCGCCAGCAGCCGAGTGGACAGGGAGAACACTGAAGCTTTCTTT.

This clone appeared once. The chain couples TRBV9 to TRBJ2-7; TRBD1 aligns across 10 bases. CDR1 is SGDLS, CDR2 YYNGEE, per germline. With V trimmed by 2 bases and J by 4 bases, 3 bases remained unmatched. This CDR3 spans 14 amino acids. The CDR3 DNA is TGTGCCAGCAGCGTCGGGGACAGGGGATACGAGCAGTACTTC. It is translated as CASSVGDRGYEQYF.

V usage is TRBV5-4 and J usage is TRBJ1-2; no clear D gene. CDR1 and CDR2 (germline): SGHNT, YYREEE (reference sequence). V was shortened by 4 bases and J by 2 bases, with 9 bases between the two germline ends. The CDR3 loop spans 13 amino acids. In DNA form, the CDR3 reads TGTGCCAGCAGCCACGACGGGAACTATGGCTACACCTTC. Protein sequence: CASSHDGNYGYTF. Full variable domain (remainder filled in from reference TRBV5-4 and TRBJ1-2): ETGVTQSPTHLIKTRGQQVTLRCSSQSGHNTVSWYQQALGQGPQFIFQYYREEENGRGNFPPRFSGLQFPNYSSELNVNALELDDSALYLCASSHDGNYGYTFGSGTRLTVV.

The rearrangement joins TRBV10-2 to TRBJ1-1, with D maybe TRBD1 (5 bases). From germline, CDR1 is WSHSY and CDR2 SAAADI. V was shortened by 2 bases and J by 3 bases, with 10 bases between the two germline ends. The CDR3 is made up of 14 amino acids. CDR3 nucleotides: TGCGCCAGCAGTGAGCAAGGCAGGGACACTGAAGCTTTCTTT. Translated: CASSEQGRDTEAFF.

The V and J genes are TRBV2 and TRBJ2-3; D is possibly TRBD2 (6 bases). The germline V gene encodes CDR1 SNHLY and CDR2 FYNNEI. Trimming took off 0 bases at V and 4 bases at J, with 8 bases between the two ends. The CDR3 runs to 14 residues. The CDR3 protein is CASSEALAADTQYF. The CDR3, as DNA: TGTGCCAGCAGTGAAGCACTAGCCGCAGATACGCAGTATTTT.

This sequence joins TRBV6-6 and TRBJ1-1, with D tentatively TRBD1 (5 bases). In germline, CDR1 is MNHNY, CDR2 SVGAGI (reference sequence). Trimming removed 8 bases at V and 7 bases at J, with 14 bases between. This CDR3 region has 12 residues. The CDR3 sequence: CASRGASLEAFF. The CDR3 coding sequence is TGTGCCAGCCGCGGGGCATCCCTTGAAGCTTTCTTT.

The chain uses TRBV6-2 or TRBV6-3 and TRBJ1-2, with TRBD1 matching over 7 bases. The CDR3 is made up of 14 amino acids. The V gene's germline CDR1 is MNHEY and CDR2 SVGEGT. With V trimmed by 2 bases and J by 6 bases, 6 bases remained unmatched. The CDR3 DNA sequence: TGTGCCAGCAGTTACGACAGGGAGGTCAATGGCTACACCTTC. Translated, it gives CASSYDREVNGYTF.

Comment on this clone: The same CDR3 is also encoded by other DNA sequences in this sample. The chain is built from TRBV5-1 and TRBJ2-7; 10 bases are a match to TRBD2. V trimming: 0 bases; J trimming: 2 bases; junction bases outside the gene matches: 2. Germline CDR1 SGHRS, CDR2 YFSETQ. The CDR3 runs 15 residues. In DNA form, the CDR3 reads TGCGCCAGCAGCTTGGCTAGCGGGGGAACCTACGAGCAGTACTTC. This encodes CASSLASGGTYEQYF.

The V gene is TRBV21-1, the J gene TRBJ2-3; the table's D call of TRBD2 was not tested on the DNA. TRBV21-1 is a known pseudogene. The CDR3 consists of 13 residues. CDR3: CASPTSGTDTQYF. DNA of the CDR3: TGTGCCAGCCCGACTAGCGGCACAGATACGCAGTATTTT.

This chain connects TRBV6-5 to TRBJ1-2; D unresolved. The CDR3 has 15 amino acids. The germline V gene has CDR1 MNHEY and CDR2 SVGAGI. Trimming pared 2 bases from V and 7 bases from J, leaving 17 bases between. The chain's CDR3 is CASSYAFREGLGYTF. The CDR3 DNA sequence: TGTGCCAGCAGTTACGCTTTCCGAGAGGGCCTTGGCTACACCTTC.

This chain connects TRBV6-6 to TRBJ2-2, with 9 bases aligning to TRBD2. The junction had 5 bases not matched to a gene; V was cut back by 4 bases and J by 5 bases. The CDR3 has 15 amino acids. Germline CDR1 reads MNHNY; CDR2 reads SVGAGI (reference sequence). The CDR3 DNA follows: TGTGCCAGCAGTTCAAACGCGGGGGGGACCGGGGAGCTGTTTTTT. Protein: CASSSNAGGTGELFF.

The V call is TRBV6-2 or TRBV6-3, the J call TRBJ1-3; D unclear. With 2 bases removed from V and 2 bases from J, the gap between germline ends came to 16 bases. The CDR3 runs 17 residues. Germline-derived CDR1 and CDR2 are MNHEY and SVGEGT. The CDR3 region has the DNA TGTGCCAGCAGTTACGAACCACGACACGGGGCTGGAAACACCATATATTTT. Amino acids: CASSYEPRHGAGNTIYF.

This clone was recorded once. The gene calls are TRBV12-3 or TRBV12-4 and TRBJ1-1; TRBD1 might be the D (5 bases). The CDR3 spans 13 residues. Trimming cost V 5 bases and J 6 bases, with 13 bases left between them. CDR3 nucleotides: TGTGCCAGCAGTCCGGGACGGGAGTCTGAAGCTTTCTTT. This encodes CASSPGRESEAFF.

The chain uses TRBV7-3 and TRBJ2-1; TRBD2 aligns across 9 bases. The CDR3 runs to 17 residues. Germline-derived CDR1 and CDR2 are SGHTA and FQGTGA. The J segment lost 1 base and the V segment lost 1 base, leaving 5 bases of the junction unmatched. CDR3 loop: CASSLRGSGSSYNEQFF. DNA for the CDR3: TGTGCCAGCAGCTTAAGGGGTAGCGGGAGTTCCTACAATGAGCAGTTCTTC.

The V gene is TRBV29-1, the J gene TRBJ2-2, with a possible D match to TRBD2 (6 bases). The V end lost 7 bases, the J end lost 0 bases, and 15 bases lay between the germline ends. Per germline, CDR1 SQVTM and CDR2 ANQGSEA. This CDR3 spans 15 amino acids. CDR3 DNA sequence: TGCAGCGCCGGGCCTGGGGGGACGAACACCGGGGAGCTGTTTTTT. Protein sequence: CSAGPGGTNTGELFF.

The CDR3 coding sequence is TGCGCCAGCAGCTTGGGGCCAGGGGATACGCAGTATTTT. Protein product: CASSLGPGDTQYF. The rearrangement joins TRBV5-1 to TRBJ2-3, with D possibly matching TRBD1 (5 bases). Trimming shortened V by 0 bases and J by 6 bases, and 8 bases separated the two germline ends. There are 13 residues in the CDR3. Looked up from germline, CDR1 is SGHRS and CDR2 is YFSETQ. Full variable domain (missing parts from reference TRBV5-1 and TRBJ2-3): KAGVTQTPRYLIKTRGQQVTLSCSPISGHRSVSWYQQTPGQGLQFLFEYFSETQRNKGNFPGRFSGRQFSNSRSEMNVSTLELGDSALYLCASSLGPGDTQYFGPGTRLTVL.

This clone was seen a single time. The rearrangement links TRBV3-1 (or the pseudogene TRBV3-2) to TRBJ2-7, with 10 bases identical to TRBD2. The germline V gene encodes CDR1 LGHDT and CDR2 YNNKEL (reference sequence). This CDR3 region has 16 residues. With V trimmed by 0 bases and J by 2 bases, 4 bases remained unmatched. In nucleotides, the CDR3 is TGTGCCAGCAGCCAAGAGCCGCTAGCGGGGGCCTACGAGCAGTACTTC. This gives the protein CASSQEPLAGAYEQYF.